The next 29 T cell receptor beta chains were all read from a single sample in a study of human T cells and chemical hapten exposure. TCRdb re-analysed the RACE reads in MiXCR, keeping a single row per CDR3 protein. The table lists tens of thousands of distinct CDR3 sequences, roughly 10% of them singletons. Time point denoted: patch test 1, 2 weeks after DPC sensitization. Treatment: therapeutic diphenylcyclopropenone sensitization with weekly scalp DPC. Sample: whole blood, taken in connection with sensitization to the hapten diphenylcyclopropenone (DPC). These receptors all come from a woman between 50 and 59 years old with alopecia areata. Some clones in this sample may be carry-over from other donors' samples.

This clonotype has just a few counts. The chain has TRBV6-1 and TRBJ2-3, with D perhaps matching TRBD1 or TRBD2 (5 bases each). The CDR3 spans 15 residues. V lost 4 bases, J lost 0 bases, and 11 bases lay in between. Germline CDR1 is MNHNS and CDR2 is SASEGT. The CDR3 nucleotides read TGTGCCAGCAGTGGTGAGGGGCTAAGCACAGATACGCAGTATTTT. Protein: CASSGEGLSTDTQYF.

This clonotype occurred a few times. The chain carries TRBV6-2 or TRBV6-3 and TRBJ1-2; 9 bases line up with TRBD1. Germline V CDR1 and CDR2: MNHEY, SVGEGT. This CDR3 contains 16 residues. The V segment lost 2 bases and the J segment 6 bases; nucleotides outside the gene matches: 10. The CDR3 loop reads CASSYPPTGGLDGYTF. As DNA, the CDR3 is TGTGCCAGCAGTTACCCCCCGACAGGGGGGCTGGATGGCTACACCTTC.

This clonotype was seen ten or more times. The V call is TRBV28, the J call TRBJ2-2, with a tentative D call TRBD2 (5 bases). V lost 7 bases and J 3 bases, leaving 18 bases between the germline ends. The CDR3 runs 16 residues. CDR1 is MDHEN and CDR2 is SYDVKM in the germline V gene. The DNA of the CDR3 is TGTGCCAGCACCCTATCCCCCCCGAGGGACACCGGGGAGCTGTTTTTT. It yields the protein CASTLSPPRDTGELFF. Full variable domain (outside the CDR3, taken from reference TRBV28 and TRBJ2-2): DVKVTQSSRYLVKRTGEKVFLECVQDMDHENMFWYRQDPGLGLRLIYFSYDVKMKEKGDIPEGYSVSREKKERFSLILESASTNQTSMYLCASTLSPPRDTGELFFGEGSRLTVL.

The table lists this clonotype with a few counts. This rearrangement joins TRBV2 to TRBJ2-7; D gene uncertain. Trimming took 4 bases from V and 3 from J, leaving 13 bases between them. CDR1 and CDR2 from the germline V gene are SNHLY and FYNNEI. The length of the CDR3 is 14 residues. As DNA, the CDR3 is TGTGCCAGCAGTGGACAACCTACAGACTACGAGCAGTACTTC. Amino acids: CASSGQPTDYEQYF.

This clonotype has only a few counts. The chain links TRBV7-6 to TRBJ2-2; 7 nucleotides line up with TRBD2. The CDR3 runs 16 residues. V shed 0 bases, J shed 3 bases, and the junction held 4 bases outside the gene matches. The V gene's germline CDR1 is SGHVS and CDR2 FNYEAQ. The CDR3 loop is CASSLASSGYTGELFF. The CDR3 region has the DNA TGTGCCAGCAGCTTAGCCTCTAGCGGATACACCGGGGAGCTGTTTTTT.

This clonotype was seen many times. The chain recombines TRBV7-2 with TRBJ1-1; D not certain. CDR1 is SGHTA and CDR2 is FQGNSA in the germline V gene. The CDR3 length is 16 residues. With 5 bases removed from V and 1 base from J, the gap between germline ends came to 17 bases. This CDR3 reads CASSRRTMYQNTEAFF. Here the CDR3 DNA reads TGTGCCAGCAGCCGGCGGACCATGTATCAGAACACTGAAGCTTTCTTT.

The chain uses TRBV12-3 or TRBV12-4 and TRBJ2-2, with TRBD1 as a possible D gene (5 bases). V was cut by 5 bases and J by 3 bases, with 10 bases left in between. There are 14 residues in the CDR3. DNA of the CDR3: TGTGCCAGCAGTCTGAAAGGGGACACCGGGGAGCTGTTTTTT. Translation gives CASSLKGDTGELFF.

This clonotype came up a few times. The chain links TRBV6-2 or TRBV6-3 to TRBJ1-6; 8 bases align to TRBD1. The CDR3 consists of 15 residues. The V gene end was trimmed by 5 bases and the J gene end by 9 bases; junction bases not matched to a gene: 9. Per the germline V gene, CDR1 is MNHEY and CDR2 is SVGEGT. CDR3 amino acids: CASSVVTGARSPLHF. The CDR3 DNA reads as TGTGCCAGCAGTGTTGTGACAGGGGCGCGTTCACCCCTCCACTTT.

This clonotype was counted many times. The chain links TRBV6-1 to TRBJ2-1; TRBD1 matches at 8 bases. J lost 7 bases, V lost 8 bases, and 4 bases had no gene match. CDR3 length: 12 residues. Germline CDR1 MNHNS, CDR2 SASEGT. CDR3 sequence (DNA): TGTGCCAGCGGCACAGGGGGTAATGAGCAGTTCTTC. It specifies CASGTGGNEQFF.

This chain joins TRBV6-5 and TRBJ2-7; D may be TRBD2 (5 bases). The V end was cut by 2 bases, the J end by 7 bases, with 6 bases between. From germline, CDR1 is MNHEY and CDR2 SVGAGI. The CDR3 spans 11 residues. CDR3 DNA sequence: TGTGCCAGCAGTTACGGGAGTGAGCAGTACTTC. The encoded protein is CASSYGSEQYF.

This clonotype was detected many times. The chain links TRBV12-3 or TRBV12-4 to TRBJ1-5; no clear D. The CDR3 contains 13 residues. With 2 bases removed from V and 1 base from J, the gap between germline ends came to 3 bases. The CDR3 protein is CASSLLSNQPQHF. The CDR3 nucleotides are TGTGCCAGCAGTTTACTGAGCAATCAGCCCCAGCATTTT.

This clonotype has more than one count but fewer than ten. The genes are TRBV18 and TRBJ2-3; D gene uncertain. Trimming stripped 4 bases from V and 0 bases from J, with 8 bases between. In germline, CDR1 is KGHSH, CDR2 LQKENI. This CDR3 comprises 14 residues. For the CDR3, the DNA is TGTGCCAGCTCACGACATGCTAGCACAGATACGCAGTATTTT. This sequence encodes CASSRHASTDTQYF.

This clonotype was observed at least ten times. The chain couples TRBV4-3 to TRBJ2-3; D uncertain. The CDR3 is made up of 14 amino acids. From germline, CDR1 is LGHNA and CDR2 YSLEER. V was pared by 0 bases and J by 0 bases, with 4 bases between. The CDR3 sequence is CASSQDFSTDTQYF. The CDR3 region has the DNA TGCGCCAGCAGCCAAGATTTTAGCACAGATACGCAGTATTTT.

In this sample, this clonotype turned up a few times. The gene calls are TRBV6-1 and TRBJ1-3; no firm D call. The V and J ends lost 6 bases and 5 bases respectively, with 20 bases between them. Germline V gives CDR1 MNHNS, CDR2 SASEGT. The CDR3 sequence is 16 residues long. CDR3 residues: CASREDADSGRNTIYF. DNA of the CDR3: TGTGCCAGCAGGGAGGACGCAGACTCCGGAAGAAACACCATATATTTT.

This clonotype was seen repeatedly, ten times or more. This chain uses TRBV15 with TRBJ1-5; maybe TRBD1 (5 bases). The CDR3 loop spans 14 amino acids. Germline V gene data show CDR1 as LNHNV and CDR2 as YYDKDF (reference sequence). V was shortened by 2 bases and J by 7 bases, with 12 bases between the two germline ends. As DNA, the CDR3 is TGTGCCACCAGCAGAACGGGGCAGGGACAGCCCCAGCATTTT. Translating it yields CATSRTGQGQPQHF.

The chain carries TRBV20-1 and TRBJ2-3; tentatively, D is TRBD2 (6 bases). The CDR3 sequence is 15 residues long. CDR1 is DFQATT and CDR2 is SNEGSKA in the germline V gene (reference sequence). Trimming pared 6 bases from V and 2 bases from J, leaving 18 bases between. CDR3 bases: TGCAGTGCCCCACCCTTGGCGGGACCCACAGATACGCAGTATTTT. Translation gives CSAPPLAGPTDTQYF.

The CDR3 sequence: CASSLVSGYNEQFF. CDR3 DNA: TGTGCCAGCAGCTTGGTGTCAGGCTACAATGAGCAGTTCTTC. This chain connects TRBV5-4 to TRBJ2-1, with D uncertain. CDR1 and CDR2 from the germline V gene are SGHNT and YYREEE (reference sequence). Trimming cost V 0 bases and J 3 bases, with 7 bases left between them. CDR3 length: 14 amino acids.

This chain connects TRBV9 to TRBJ2-7; 9 bases align to TRBD1. CDR1 is SGDLS and CDR2 is YYNGEE in the germline V gene. V trimming: 0 bases; J trimming: 3 bases; junction bases outside the gene matches: 4. This CDR3 is built from 15 residues. The CDR3 spells CASSVGLDRGYEQYF. The CDR3 DNA reads TGTGCCAGCAGCGTAGGGTTGGACAGGGGCTACGAGCAGTACTTC.

The sample holds many counts of this clonotype. The chain couples TRBV5-4 to TRBJ1-2; TRBD1 might be the D (5 bases). The CDR3 extends over 15 amino acids. V was shortened by 1 base and J by 4 bases, with 14 bases between the two germline ends. Per the germline V gene, CDR1 is SGHNT and CDR2 is YYREEE (reference sequence). The CDR3: CASSLFLQAPYGYTF. The CDR3 DNA is TGTGCCAGCAGCTTGTTTTTACAGGCACCCTATGGCTACACCTTC.

Many counts were recorded for this clonotype. The chain carries TRBV20-1 and TRBJ1-1; no definite D call. The V gene lost 0 bases and the J gene lost 0 bases, with 14 bases spanning the gap. This CDR3 spans 16 amino acids. The germline V gene has CDR1 DFQATT and CDR2 SNEGSKA (reference sequence). Here the CDR3 reads CSARDRGRTMNTEAFF. Written as DNA, the CDR3 is TGCAGTGCTAGAGATCGCGGCAGGACTATGAACACTGAAGCTTTCTTT.

V usage is TRBV3-1 and J usage is TRBJ2-3; 11 positions agree with TRBD1. CDR1 is LGHDT and CDR2 is YNNKEL in the germline V gene (reference sequence). This CDR3 has 18 amino acids. Losses at the gene ends were 3 bases for V and 0 bases for J; bases not matched to a gene: 8. As DNA, the CDR3 is TGTGCCAGCAGCCATTACAGGACAGGGGGCGGAAGCACAGATACGCAGTATTTT. Its protein is CASSHYRTGGGSTDTQYF.

This clonotype was recorded many times. This chain links TRBV6-5 with TRBJ1-1; D call uncertain. CDR3 length equals 16 residues. Trimming took off 0 bases at V and 2 bases at J, with 13 bases between the two ends. Germline CDR1 is MNHEY and CDR2 is SVGAGI. The CDR3 DNA is TGTGCCAGCAGTTACTCACTAGGGTCCCCCAACACTGAAGCTTTCTTT. This translates into CASSYSLGSPNTEAFF.

The sample holds many counts of this clonotype. J is TRBJ2-7 and V is TRBV28; D is ambiguous. The CDR3 is 13 amino acids. The germline V gene has CDR1 MDHEN and CDR2 SYDVKM. Trimming took off 2 bases at V and 2 bases at J, with 7 bases between the two ends. This chain's CDR3 is CASSLRVPYEQYF. In nucleotides, the CDR3 is TGTGCCAGCAGTTTACGGGTTCCCTACGAGCAGTACTTC.

V is TRBV6-1 and J is TRBJ1-4; D unresolved. V lost 0 bases and J lost 7, with 12 bases in between. Germline CDR1 MNHNS, CDR2 SASEGT. This CDR3 has 15 residues. CDR3 in amino acids: CASSEAHRGGEKLFF. The CDR3 region has the DNA TGTGCCAGCAGTGAAGCGCACAGAGGCGGTGAAAAACTGTTTTTT.

This clonotype was seen only a few times. This chain joins TRBV10-2 and TRBJ2-4; 8 bases match TRBD1. The CDR3 is made up of 16 amino acids. The germline V gene encodes CDR1 WSHSY and CDR2 SAAADI. V dropped 2 bases and J dropped 15; count of bases not matched to a gene: 18. The chain's CDR3 is CASSEPNKYRTGFGYF. In nucleotides, the CDR3 is TGCGCCAGCAGTGAGCCGAATAAATACCGGACAGGGTTTGGGTACTTC.

This clonotype was detected many times. The CDR3 loop is CASSFGTGSGYTF. The CDR3 coding sequence is TGTGCCAGCAGTTTTGGGACAGGGTCCGGCTACACCTTC. The genes are TRBV12-3 or TRBV12-4 and TRBJ1-2, with 9 positions matching TRBD1. The CDR3 has 13 residues. The V gene end was trimmed by 3 bases and the J gene end by 8 bases; junction bases not matched to a gene: 4.

This clonotype was detected a few times. V and J are TRBV3-1 and TRBJ2-7, with 11 bases fitting TRBD2. With V trimmed by 2 bases and J by 4 bases, 7 bases remained unmatched. This CDR3 is built from 16 residues. From germline, CDR1 is LGHDT and CDR2 YNNKEL (reference sequence). The CDR3 DNA is TGTGCCAGCAGCCAACGACTGACTAGCGGGAAGTACGAGCAGTACTTC. Protein: CASSQRLTSGKYEQYF.

On this clonotype: A much larger clone differs by one base, so this may be a read error. The V and J genes are TRBV25-1 and TRBJ2-5; D remains unclear. This CDR3 contains 14 residues. Trimming cost V 1 base and J 3 bases, with 9 bases left between them. Looked up from germline, CDR1 is MGHDK and CDR2 is SYGVNS. CDR3 sequence (DNA): TGTGCCAGCAGTGAATTTATGGCAGAAGAGACCCAGTACTTC. It is translated as CASSEFMAEETQYF. Full variable domain (rest looked up from reference TRBV25-1 and TRBJ2-5): EADIYQTPRYLVIGTGKKITLECSQTMGHDKMYWYQQDPGMELHLIHYSYGVNSTEKGDLSSESTVSRIRTEHFPLTLESARPSHTSQYLCASSEFMAEETQYFGPGTRLLVL.

V is TRBV20-1 and J is TRBJ2-7; possibly TRBD1 for D (6 bases). Germline V lookup: CDR1 DFQATT, CDR2 SNEGSKA (reference sequence). This CDR3 has 12 residues. V lost 1 base to trimming and J lost 2 bases, with 6 bases between them. The CDR3 sequence is CSARGQAYEQYF. In DNA form, the CDR3 reads TGCAGTGCTAGAGGACAGGCCTACGAGCAGTACTTC.